This T cell receptor (beta chain) was documented in a study of pediatric ulcerative colitis (dated by TCRdb to between 2017 and 2020). Turning to the overall study: Of the ulcerative colitis patients, about 7 had pancolitis and two had left-sided colitis, and histology in every patient was consistent with ulcerative colitis. Nine newly diagnosed, treatment-naive pediatric ulcerative colitis patients and a few non-IBD control children each provided paired blood and rectal samples. By Pediatric Ulcerative Colitis Activity Index, mild disease was classified in a couple of patients, moderate disease in several and acute severe colitis in three.

Before the diagnostic colonoscopy, none of the ulcerative colitis patients had been given any immunosuppressive medication. A blood sample was drawn at the time of the colonoscopy. The Wizard kit (Promega) was used to extract genomic DNA from the blood and intestinal samples. The CDR3 runs 12 amino acids, cysteine and phenylalanine included. Left in the record is the CDR3 DNA by itself, 36 bases read in frame from the first base. The trim is 0 bases for V and 7 bases for J, with a gap of 8 bases between the germline ends. CDR1 and CDR2 are read off the germline V gene as SGHRS and YFSETQ. Turning to this clone: No cognate antigen has been identified for it. No base quality values were provided; no much bigger clone lies one nucleotide off.

Overall study results and their limits: Because the repertoires came from total lymphocyte DNA, rare subsets such as regulatory T cells may have patterns that are not reflected. For technical reasons, substantially fewer templates were yielded by the blood samples of a couple of patients, and these blood samples were excluded from blood-rectal overlap analysis. A couple of rectal CDR3 clonotypes were present in all ulcerative colitis patients and in none of the controls. Features of the rectal repertoire distinguished controls, mild-moderate colitis patients and acute severe colitis patients, and in acute severe colitis rectal diversity was lower because of clonal expansions. With only a handful of individuals, the healthy control group was small. Autologous blood-rectal clonal overlap was significantly higher in ulcerative colitis patients than in controls, suggesting increased T cell trafficking to inflamed tissue.

Rearranged CDR3 beta regions were amplified from genomic DNA with multiplex V and J primers using the immunoSEQ TRB Survey service. To keep sequencing depth equal across samples, survey-level depth of up to 500,000 reads per sample was applied. Libraries were purified and pooled, and sequencing was performed on Illumina technology. The study's own analysis went as follows. Productive clonality, sample overlap, pairwise scatters, CDR3 beta length, V/D/J gene usage and productiveness were all assessed with the immunoSEQ online tools. Alongside Shannon and Simpson indices, calculated diversity was computed as the number of unique rearrangements divided by total templates, multiplied by 100. For principal component analysis, Z-score normalized data were analyzed with the R prcomp function and the ggbiplot package. Morisita's index was used to quantify the clonal overlap between blood and rectum within each subject. TCRdb limited this immuneACCESS table to in-frame rearrangements with V and J called. A share of clones is missing; checked studies link under half to unresolved V genes, and the rest is unexplained. V and J calls and clone size are copied from that table; D and trimming were computed from the DNA. In this sample the table shows around 68,000 clones, 77% of which occur a single time. Of the sample, roughly 5.5% is held by the ten largest clones.

The clonotype comes from a boy aged 5 to 17 with moderate ulcerative colitis. This chain joins TRBV5-1 to TRBJ2-7, with no D gene named confidently. The specimen sequenced was blood. The DNA sequence reads TGCGCCAGCAGCTTGGGCGGTTTGGAGCAGTACTTC. The resulting protein is CASSLGGLEQYF.